This T cell receptor beta chain was documented in a study of blood T cell repertoires in COVID-19. The CDR3 covers 15 residues. Germline assignment: CDR1 MNHEY and CDR2 SVGAGI. The V gene end was trimmed by 6 bases and the J gene end by 3 bases; junction bases not matched to a gene: 7. Authors' processing steps: Estimation of nucleated cell counts relied on the amplification of reference gene primers. Using immunoSEQ multiplex PCR, the repertoire was profiled, and TCRdb retains in-frame clones only, with some absent. D and trimming come from the DNA, and the V and J calls and clone size come from that table. The sample comprises 100,000 to 150,000 clones, about four fifths of which are singletons, and about 40% rests with the top ten.

The sequence was collected from a man between 35 and 55 years old with active or convalescent COVID-19. This chain links TRBV6-5 with TRBJ1-5; 8 positions agree with TRBD1. Sequencing used peripheral blood. The CDR3 region has the DNA TGTGCCAGCAGCCCGACAGGGGCCCACAATCAGCCCCAGCATTTT. This gives the protein CASSPTGAHNQPQHF.